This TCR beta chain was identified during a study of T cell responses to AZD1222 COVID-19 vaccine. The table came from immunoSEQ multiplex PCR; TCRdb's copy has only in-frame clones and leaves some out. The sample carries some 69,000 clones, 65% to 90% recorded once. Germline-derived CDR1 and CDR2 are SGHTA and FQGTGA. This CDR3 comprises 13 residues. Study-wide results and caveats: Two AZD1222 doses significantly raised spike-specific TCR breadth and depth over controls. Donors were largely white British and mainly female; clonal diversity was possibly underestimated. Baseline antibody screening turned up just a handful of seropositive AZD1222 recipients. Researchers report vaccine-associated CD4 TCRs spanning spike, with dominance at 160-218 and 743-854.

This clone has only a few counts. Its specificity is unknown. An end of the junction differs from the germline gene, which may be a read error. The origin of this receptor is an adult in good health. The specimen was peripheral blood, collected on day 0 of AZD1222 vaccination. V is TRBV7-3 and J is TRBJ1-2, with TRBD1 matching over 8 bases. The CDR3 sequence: CASSITGGYGYTF. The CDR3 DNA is TGTGCCAGCAGCATAACAGGGGGCTATGGCTACACCTTC.